The 3 T cell receptor beta chains in this list originate from one sample, sequenced in a study of blood T cell repertoires in COVID-19. The data were produced by immunoSEQ multiplex PCR, yet TCRdb's version contains in-frame clones alone and is incomplete. The table has about 370,000 clones, roughly 90% seen once. The sequencing input was peripheral blood. These receptors all stem from a woman aged 25 to 39 with COVID-19, enrolled during active disease.

A note on this clone: Because the CDR3's place on the DNA is in doubt, the DNA is left out and the CDR3 is given as listed by TCRdb. The chain carries TRBV21-1 and TRBJ1-6. TRBV21-1 is a pseudogene. The CDR3 region is 17 residues in length, termini included. The CDR3 region is CASSKVGDGAGNSPLHF.

The genes are TRBV6-5 and TRBJ2-5; a weak D match, TRBD2 (5 bases). The CDR3 is 12 amino acids. The germline V gene has CDR1 MNHEY and CDR2 SVGAGI. The ends were cut back, 6 bases at V and 4 bases at J, with 9 bases in the middle. The CDR3 coding sequence is TGTGCCAGCAGAACAGCGGCAGAGACCCAGTACTTC. This gives the protein CASRTAAETQYF.

This chain uses TRBV14 with TRBJ1-6, with unresolved D. Germline CDR1 and CDR2: SGHDN and FVKESK. The V gene lost 2 bases and the J gene lost 5 bases, with 7 bases spanning the gap. CDR3 length: 14 amino acids. CDR3 in amino acids: CASSQTANNSPLHF. CDR3 sequence (DNA): TGTGCCAGCAGCCAAACAGCAAATAATTCACCCCTCCACTTT.